This T cell receptor beta chain is from a study of blood T cell repertoires in COVID-19. TCRdb's table, derived via immunoSEQ multiplex PCR, lists solely in-frame clones and lacks some. The sample holds 89,000 or so clones, around 89% seen once. CDR3 length equals 13 residues. V was pared by 6 bases and J by 2 bases, with 4 bases of the junction left unmatched. Germline CDR1 LNHDA, CDR2 SQIVND (reference sequence). This sequence originates from a man aged 50 to 59 with COVID-19, enrolled during active disease. The rearrangement links TRBV19 to TRBJ2-7, with 7 bases fitting TRBD1. Sequenced material: peripheral blood. The CDR3 DNA reads TGTGCCAGTAGAGACAGGGTCACCTACGAGCAGTACTTC. It translates to CASRDRVTYEQYF.